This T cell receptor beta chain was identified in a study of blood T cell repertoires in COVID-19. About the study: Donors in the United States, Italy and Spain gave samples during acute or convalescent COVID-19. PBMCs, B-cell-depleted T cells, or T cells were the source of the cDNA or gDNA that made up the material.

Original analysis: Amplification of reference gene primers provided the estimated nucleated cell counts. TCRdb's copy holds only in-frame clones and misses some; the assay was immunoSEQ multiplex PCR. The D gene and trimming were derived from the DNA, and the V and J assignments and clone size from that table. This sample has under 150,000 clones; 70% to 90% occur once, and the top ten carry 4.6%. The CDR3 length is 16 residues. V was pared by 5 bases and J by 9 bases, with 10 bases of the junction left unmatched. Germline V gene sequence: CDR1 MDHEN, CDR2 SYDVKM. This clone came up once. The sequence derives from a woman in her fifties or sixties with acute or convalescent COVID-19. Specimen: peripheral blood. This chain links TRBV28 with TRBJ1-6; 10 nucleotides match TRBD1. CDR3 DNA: TGTGCCAGCAGTCCAGCCGGGACAGGGGTAAGTTCACCCCTCCACTTT. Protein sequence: CASSPAGTGVSSPLHF.